This record looks at one TCR beta chain sequence and its context. Its cognate antigen is unknown. A read error may produce the germline difference seen at one junction end. This entry is derived from a study of tumor and adjacent non-tumor tissue in lung cancer. In the study overall: Patients were aged roughly 31 to 76, nine to eleven men and about 5 women, stage I to III.

This CDR3 is built from 15 residues. This sample's RNA came from whole unsorted tissue. This non-tumor lung sample came from over 3 cm beyond the tumor edge. Study outcomes and limitations: Patients with more diverse tumor TCRs had worse survival.

A modified ARM-PCR protocol with three rounds of nested PCR amplified TCRbeta. Using its own MiXCR run on the multiplex PCR reads, TCRdb lists one record per CDR3 protein. The data contain about 98,000 distinct CDR3 sequences, 80% of them seen just once; the ten biggest clones take up more than 25%. What was sequenced was distant non-tumor lung tissue. The receptor was isolated from a man aged 60 to 75 with small cell lung cancer. The V call is TRBV12-3 or TRBV12-4, the J call TRBJ2-5; a weak D match, TRBD1 (6 bases). CDR3 coding DNA: TGTGCCAACAGTCCCTATAGCGAGGGACAAGAGACCCGGTACTTC. Amino acid sequence: CANSPYSEGQETRYF.